The 23 T cell receptor beta chains below were found in one sample sequenced in a study of blood T cell repertoires in COVID-19. The method was immunoSEQ multiplex PCR; TCRdb's version includes in-frame clones alone and lacks a portion of them. Of tens of thousands of clones in the sample, 65% to 90% were seen once. The sample taken for sequencing was peripheral blood. The receptor source for this set is a man between 70 and 80 years old with active or convalescent COVID-19.

The rearrangement uses TRBV2 and TRBJ2-1, with TRBD1 as a possible D gene (6 bases). From germline, CDR1 is SNHLY and CDR2 FYNNEI. This CDR3 comprises 15 residues. Trimming took 5 bases from V and 6 from J, leaving 17 bases between them. This CDR3 reads CASSKGQLTLNEQFF. The CDR3 coding sequence is TGTGCCAGCAGTAAAGGACAGCTTACTCTCAATGAGCAGTTCTTC.

The chain uses TRBV3-1 (or the pseudogene TRBV3-2) and TRBJ2-7, with D unclear. CDR3 length equals 13 residues. Germline V CDR1 and CDR2: LGHDT, YNNKEL (reference sequence). V lost 1 base and J lost 6, with 10 bases in between. CDR3 amino acids: CASSQGYVSEQYF. The CDR3 DNA reads TGTGCCAGCAGCCAAGGTTATGTCTCCGAGCAGTACTTC.

In nucleotides, the CDR3 is TGTGCCTGGAGTAAAAAACAGGGTAGAGAAAAACTGTTTTTT. Protein: CAWSKKQGREKLFF. The rearrangement links TRBV30 to TRBJ1-4; D is possibly TRBD1 (6 bases). The CDR3 runs 14 residues. The germline V gene has CDR1 GTSNPN and CDR2 SVGIG (reference sequence). Trimming removed 2 bases from V and 8 bases from J, with 15 bases in between. Looking up the rest from reference TRBV30 and TRBJ1-4 gives the full variable domain: SQTIHQWPATLVQPVGSPLSLECTVEGTSNPNLYWYRQAAGRGLQLLFYSVGIGQISSEVPQNLSASRPQDRQFILSSKKLLLSDSGFYLCAWSKKQGREKLFFGSGTQLSVL.

As for this clone: The identical CDR3 is also encoded by other nucleotide sequences in the sample. The CDR3 nucleotides are TGCGCCAGCAGCCTAGGGACAGTCCAAGAGACCCAGTACTTC. It yields the protein CASSLGTVQETQYF. The chain has TRBV5-1 and TRBJ2-5, with 7 nucleotides matching TRBD1. The CDR3 has 14 residues. In germline, CDR1 is SGHRS, CDR2 YFSETQ. V trimming: 4 bases; J trimming: 1 base; junction bases outside the gene matches: 4.

The chain combines TRBV3-1 (or the pseudogene TRBV3-2) with TRBJ2-7; possible D gene TRBD2, 5 bases. This CDR3 is 14 amino acids long. Per germline, CDR1 LGHDT and CDR2 YNNKEL (reference sequence). Trimming took 0 bases from V and 0 from J, leaving 6 bases between them. CDR3 nucleotides: TGTGCCAGCAGCCAAGACCTAGCCTCCTACGAGCAGTACTTC. It is translated as CASSQDLASYEQYF.

The V call is TRBV29-1, the J call TRBJ2-3, with TRBD1 matching 9 bases. Germline lookup yields CDR1 SQVTM and CDR2 ANQGSEA. This CDR3 comprises 16 residues. Trimming took 4 bases from V and 6 from J; bases not matched to a gene: 14. The chain's CDR3 is CSVVGRRDRASDTQYF. CDR3 nucleotide sequence: TGCAGCGTTGTGGGCCGCCGGGACAGGGCCTCGGATACGCAGTATTTT.

This clone showed up just a few times. This chain links TRBV28 with TRBJ1-6; possibly TRBD1 for D (6 bases). The germline V and J ends were trimmed by 5 bases and 8 bases, with 13 bases remaining between them. CDR1 MDHEN and CDR2 SYDVKM come from the germline V gene. The CDR3 consists of 14 residues. In nucleotides, the CDR3 is TGTGCCAGCAGTGTCGCACAGGGTGATTCACCCCTCCACTTT. It is translated as CASSVAQGDSPLHF. Together with reference TRBV28 and TRBJ1-6, the CDR3 gives the full variable domain: DVKVTQSSRYLVKRTGEKVFLECVQDMDHENMFWYRQDPGLGLRLIYFSYDVKMKEKGDIPEGYSVSREKKERFSLILESASTNQTSMYLCASSVAQGDSPLHFGNGTRLTVT.

J is TRBJ1-5 and V is TRBV5-8; maybe TRBD1 (5 bases). Germline lookup yields CDR1 SGHTS and CDR2 YDEGEE. V was trimmed by 4 bases and J by 6 bases, leaving 17 bases between them. The CDR3 runs to 15 residues. CDR3 residues: CASSAGTGDRQPQHF. Here the CDR3 DNA reads TGTGCCAGCAGCGCCGGGACGGGGGATCGTCAGCCCCAGCATTTT. Together with reference TRBV5-8 and TRBJ1-5, the CDR3 gives the full variable domain: EAGVTQSPTHLIKTRGQQATLRCSPISGHTSVYWYQQALGLGLQFLLWYDEGEERNRGNFPPRFSGRQFPNYSSELNVNALELEDSALYLCASSAGTGDRQPQHFGDGTRLSIL.

This chain joins TRBV27 and TRBJ1-1; 7 nucleotides match TRBD1. The length of the CDR3 is 14 residues. The V segment lost 6 bases and the J segment 3 bases; nucleotides outside the gene matches: 7. The germline V gene has CDR1 MNHEY and CDR2 SMNVEV (reference sequence). The DNA of the CDR3 is TGTGCCAGCAGCCTGACAGGGTCGGACACTGAAGCTTTCTTT. Translated, it gives CASSLTGSDTEAFF.

The V call is TRBV14, the J call TRBJ2-3; TRBD2 aligns across 8 bases. The CDR3 spans 19 residues. Trimming cost V 0 bases and J 1 base; bases outside gene matches: 12. The germline V gene encodes CDR1 SGHDN and CDR2 FVKESK. CDR3 bases: TGTGCCAGCAGCCAAGATCAGTATTGGGTGACTAGCGGCACAGATACGCAGTATTTT. It is translated as CASSQDQYWVTSGTDTQYF.

The rearrangement links TRBV11-2 to TRBJ2-7, with 9 bases matching TRBD2. In germline, CDR1 is SGHAT, CDR2 FQNNGV. J gave up 3 bases and V 2 bases, and 2 bases lay outside the gene matches. CDR3 size: 14 residues. CDR3 nucleotide sequence: TGTGCCAGCAGCTTAACTAGCGGGTACTACGAGCAGTACTTC. Residues: CASSLTSGYYEQYF.

This clone was seen just once. The rearrangement joins TRBV5-4 to TRBJ1-3; D ambiguous. The germline V and J ends were trimmed by 1 base and 0 bases, with 14 bases remaining between them. The CDR3 runs to 17 residues. CDR1 is SGHNT, CDR2 YYREEE, per germline (reference sequence). The CDR3 spells CASSLSSRRGSGNTIYF. In nucleotides, the CDR3 is TGTGCCAGCAGCTTGTCCTCGAGACGGGGCTCTGGAAACACCATATATTTT.

The chain couples TRBV6-5 to TRBJ2-5; possibly TRBD2 for D (5 bases). V was shortened by 10 bases and J by 1 base, with 10 bases between the two germline ends. The CDR3 is made up of 12 amino acids. Germline values: CDR1 MNHEY, CDR2 SVGAGI. The CDR3 DNA reads TGTGCCAAGGCTGGGAGCCAAGAGACCCAGTACTTC. Its translation is CAKAGSQETQYF.

The chain has TRBV5-1 and TRBJ2-5; weak D call: TRBD1 (5 bases). The CDR3 is 15 amino acids. Germline values: CDR1 SGHRS, CDR2 YFSETQ. V was pared by 0 bases and J by 2 bases, with 11 bases between. CDR3 residues: CASSLVQGTQETQYF. The CDR3 DNA reads as TGCGCCAGCAGCTTGGTGCAGGGCACGCAAGAGACCCAGTACTTC.

Only a few counts were recorded for this clone. V gene TRBV7-2 combines with J gene TRBJ2-2, with 9 bases lining up with TRBD1. The junction had 4 bases not matched to a gene; V was cut back by 5 bases and J by 0 bases. The CDR3 extends over 16 amino acids. Per the germline V gene, CDR1 is SGHTA and CDR2 is FQGNSA. In DNA form, the CDR3 reads TGTGCCAGCAGCGGGGACAGGGACTCGAACACCGGGGAGCTGTTTTTT. Protein sequence: CASSGDRDSNTGELFF.

The chain couples TRBV5-4 to TRBJ2-5; TRBD2 matches at 10 bases. The CDR3 sequence is 16 residues long. In germline, CDR1 is SGHNT, CDR2 YYREEE (reference sequence). V lost 1 base to trimming and J lost 1 base; unmatched junction nucleotides: 4. The CDR3: CASSLLSGRRQETQYF. In nucleotides, the CDR3 is TGTGCCAGCAGCTTGCTTAGCGGGAGGCGCCAAGAGACCCAGTACTTC.

The chain combines TRBV4-3 with TRBJ1-6, with D unresolved. The CDR3 extends over 16 amino acids. CDR1 LGHNA and CDR2 YSLEER come from the germline V gene. Trimming took 0 bases from V and 5 from J, leaving 11 bases between them. CDR3 in DNA: TGCGCCAGCAGCCAAGATGCAGCGAACAATAATTCACCCCTCCACTTT. Its translation: CASSQDAANNNSPLHF.

This sequence joins TRBV6-1 and TRBJ1-4, with D perhaps TRBD1 (5 bases). This CDR3 has 13 amino acids. V was trimmed by 2 bases and J by 10 bases, leaving 11 bases between them. The V gene's germline CDR1 is MNHNS and CDR2 SASEGT. Here the CDR3 DNA reads TGTGCCAGCAGTGAACCGGGGGGGGTAAAACTGTTTTTT. This gives the protein CASSEPGGVKLFF.

Here the CDR3 DNA reads TGTGCCAGTAGCAGGACATATGGCAATCAGCCCCAGCATTTT. It encodes CASSRTYGNQPQHF. The V gene is TRBV19, the J gene TRBJ1-5, with D perhaps matching TRBD1 (5 bases). This CDR3 is 14 amino acids long. Germline V gene lookup returns CDR1 LNHDA and CDR2 SQIVND (reference sequence). V dropped 6 bases and J dropped 2 bases, with 11 bases sitting between them.

This rearrangement joins TRBV28 to TRBJ2-1; D is uncertain. V lost 2 bases and J lost 5, with 7 bases in between. This CDR3 region has 13 residues. CDR1 MDHEN and CDR2 SYDVKM come from the germline V gene. The CDR3 nucleotides read TGTGCCAGCAGTTTAATAGTGGACAATGAGCAGTTCTTC. It encodes CASSLIVDNEQFF.

The rearrangement joins TRBV4-3 to TRBJ2-2, with TRBD2 matching over 7 bases. Germline loops: CDR1 LGHNA, CDR2 YSLEER. Trimming cost V 4 bases and J 7 bases; bases outside gene matches: 9. The CDR3 runs to 15 residues. For the CDR3, the DNA is TGCGCCAGCAGCCCCGTCGGGGGGTTCAGCGGGGAGCTGTTTTTT. Its protein is CASSPVGGFSGELFF.

The V gene is TRBV6-5, the J gene TRBJ2-2; TRBD1 agrees at 9 bases. Germline V gene lookup returns CDR1 MNHEY and CDR2 SVGAGI. The CDR3 has 13 amino acids. J was trimmed by 12 bases and V by 5 bases; bases with no gene match: 7. CDR3 coding DNA: TGTGCCAGCAGTACGGGACAGGGTAGGAAGCTGTTTTTT. Protein sequence: CASSTGQGRKLFF.

This clone was recorded once. The chain has TRBV5-5 and TRBJ2-7; the match to TRBD1 covers 8 bases. The CDR3 sequence is 14 residues long. Trimming at V came to 4 bases and at J to 4 bases, leaving 7 bases not matched to a gene. Germline V gene lookup returns CDR1 SGHKS and CDR2 YYEKEE (reference sequence). CDR3 coding DNA: TGTGCCAGCAGCACCTGGACAGGGCCTTACGAGCAGTACTTC. This translates into CASSTWTGPYEQYF.